The TCR beta chain under discussion was sequenced for a study of cytomegalovirus exposure and HLA in healthy donors. General study results and limits: Several top significant clusters appeared, in a later analysis, to be linked to common viral pathogens. Per a later analysis, HLA-associated TCR beta chains showed more clonal expansion than other, equally common TCR beta chains.

PCR employed 60 Vbeta and 13 Jbeta primers. Libraries were prepared by immunoSEQ multiplex PCR; TCRdb keeps only in-frame clonotypes and omits some of them. This sample carries roughly 180,000 clones, around 84% of them seen once, and the ten largest clones take 1%. Worth noting for this clone: Its antigen remains unknown. This sample includes further DNA sequences coding for the same CDR3.

This CDR3 region has 17 residues. Germline CDR1 and CDR2: SGHVS and FQNEAQ. The V segment lost 5 bases and the J segment 0 bases; nucleotides outside the gene matches: 7. The chain links TRBV7-8 to TRBJ1-5; the match to TRBD1 covers 10 bases. Sequenced: PBMCs. This TCR was recovered from a boy aged 2 to 10 in good health and CMV-seronegative. The CDR3 coding sequence is TGTGCCAGCAGCCCTAAGGACAGGGGGGATAGCAATCAGCCCCAGCATTTT. Amino acids: CASSPKDRGDSNQPQHF.